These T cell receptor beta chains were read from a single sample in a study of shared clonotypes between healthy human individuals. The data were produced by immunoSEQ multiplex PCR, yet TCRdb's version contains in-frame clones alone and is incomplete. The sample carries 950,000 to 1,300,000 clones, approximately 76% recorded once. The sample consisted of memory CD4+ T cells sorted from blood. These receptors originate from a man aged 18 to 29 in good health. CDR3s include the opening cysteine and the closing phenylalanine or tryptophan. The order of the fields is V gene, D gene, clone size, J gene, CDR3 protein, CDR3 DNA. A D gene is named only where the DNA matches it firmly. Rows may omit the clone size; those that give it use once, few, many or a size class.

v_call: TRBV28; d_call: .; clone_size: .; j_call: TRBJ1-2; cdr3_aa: CASSLLAFIANGGHYTF; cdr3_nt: TGTGCCAGCAGTTTATTGGCTTTTATCGCGAATGGAGGGCACTACACCTTC
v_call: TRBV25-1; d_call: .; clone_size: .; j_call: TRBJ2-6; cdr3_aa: CASSGTSGSGANVLTF; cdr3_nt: TGTGCCAGCAGTGGAACTTCAGGGTCTGGGGCCAACGTCCTGACTTTC
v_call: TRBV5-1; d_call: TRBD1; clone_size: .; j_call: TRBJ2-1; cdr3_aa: CASSQQGFSYNEQFF; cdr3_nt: TGCGCCAGCAGCCAACAGGGGTTCTCCTACAATGAGCAGTTCTTC
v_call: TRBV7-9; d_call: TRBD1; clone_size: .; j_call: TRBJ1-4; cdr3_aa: CASSSGGTAKVEKLFF; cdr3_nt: TGTGCCAGCAGCTCGGGCGGGACAGCTAAGGTTGAAAAACTGTTTTTT
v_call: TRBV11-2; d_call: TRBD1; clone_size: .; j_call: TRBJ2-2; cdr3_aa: CASTKLGGINTGELFF; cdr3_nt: TGTGCCAGCACCAAACTAGGGGGCATAAACACCGGGGAGCTGTTTTTT
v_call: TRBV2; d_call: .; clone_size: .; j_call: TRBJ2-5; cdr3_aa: CASSPTWKETQYF; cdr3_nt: TGTGCCAGCAGTCCGACTTGGAAAGAGACCCAGTACTTC
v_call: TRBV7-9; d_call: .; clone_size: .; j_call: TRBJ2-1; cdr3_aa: CASSLQAGRVNQGNEQFF; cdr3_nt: TGTGCCAGCAGCTTGCAAGCAGGCAGGGTTAATCAGGGCAATGAGCAGTTCTTC
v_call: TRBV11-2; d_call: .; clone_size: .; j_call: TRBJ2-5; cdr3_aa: CASSLDGTRGETQYF; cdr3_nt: TGTGCCAGCAGCTTAGATGGTACTCGGGGGGAGACCCAGTACTTC
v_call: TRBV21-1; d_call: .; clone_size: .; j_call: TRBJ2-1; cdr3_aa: CASSKELGARNLGNEQFF; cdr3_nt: TGTGCCAGCAGCAAAGAGCTTGGGGCGAGGAACCTGGGCAATGAGCAGTTCTTC
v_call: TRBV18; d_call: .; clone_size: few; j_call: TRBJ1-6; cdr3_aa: CASSPPYSSPLHF; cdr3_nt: TGTGCCAGCTCACCACCGTATAGTTCACCCCTCCACTTT
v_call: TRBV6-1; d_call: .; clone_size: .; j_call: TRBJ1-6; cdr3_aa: CASSAYSPLHF; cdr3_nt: TGTGCCAGCAGTGCTTATTCACCCCTCCACTTT
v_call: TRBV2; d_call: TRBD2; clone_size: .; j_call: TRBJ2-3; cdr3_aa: CASGTSGPGTDTQYF; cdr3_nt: TGTGCCAGCGGGACTAGCGGGCCAGGCACAGATACGCAGTATTTT
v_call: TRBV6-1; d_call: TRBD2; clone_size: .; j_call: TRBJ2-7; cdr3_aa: CASSEARGGWSYEQYF; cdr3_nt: TGTGCCAGCAGTGAAGCTCGGGGGGGGTGGTCCTACGAGCAGTACTTC
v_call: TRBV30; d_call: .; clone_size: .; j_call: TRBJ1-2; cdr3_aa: CVWTQQGYGYTF; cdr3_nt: TGTGTCTGGACCCAACAAGGCTATGGCTACACCTTC
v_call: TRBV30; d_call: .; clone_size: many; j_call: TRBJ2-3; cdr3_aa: CAWRVGADTQYF; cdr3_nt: TGTGCCTGGAGAGTGGGGGCAGATACGCAGTATTTT
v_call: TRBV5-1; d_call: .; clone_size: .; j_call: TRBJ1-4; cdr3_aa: CASSLGNSATNEKLFF; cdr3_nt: TGCGCCAGCAGCTTGGGAAACAGTGCAACTAATGAAAAACTGTTTTTT
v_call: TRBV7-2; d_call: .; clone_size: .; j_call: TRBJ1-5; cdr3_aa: CASSFRLGSNQPQHF; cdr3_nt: TGTGCCAGCAGTTTTCGGCTAGGGAGCAATCAGCCCCAGCATTTT
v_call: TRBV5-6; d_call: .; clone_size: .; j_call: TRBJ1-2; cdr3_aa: CASSTDTNYGYTF; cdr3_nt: TGTGCCAGCAGCACGGACACTAACTATGGCTACACCTTC
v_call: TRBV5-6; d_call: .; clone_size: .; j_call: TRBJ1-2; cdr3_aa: CASNYPWGGTYGYTF; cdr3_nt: TGTGCCAGCAACTACCCGTGGGGGGGTACCTATGGCTACACCTTC
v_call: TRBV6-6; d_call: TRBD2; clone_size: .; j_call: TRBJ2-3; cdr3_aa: CATGGVTDTQYF; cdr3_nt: TGTGCCACTGGGGGGGTAACAGATACGCAGTATTTT
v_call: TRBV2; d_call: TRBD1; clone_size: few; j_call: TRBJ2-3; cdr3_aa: CASSRDRSTDTQYF; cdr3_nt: TGTGCCAGCAGTCGGGACAGAAGCACAGATACGCAGTATTTT
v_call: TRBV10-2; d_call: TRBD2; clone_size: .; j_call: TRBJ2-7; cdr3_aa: CASSQGRVAVEQYF; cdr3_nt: TGCGCCAGCAGCCAAGGGAGGGTCGCGGTCGAGCAGTACTTC
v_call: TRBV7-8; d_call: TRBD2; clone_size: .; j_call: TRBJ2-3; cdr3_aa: CASSLATSGSLDTQYF; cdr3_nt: TGTGCCAGCAGCTTAGCTACTAGCGGGAGTTTAGATACGCAGTATTTT
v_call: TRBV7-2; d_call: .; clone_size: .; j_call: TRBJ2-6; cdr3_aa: CASTREYPANVLTF; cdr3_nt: TGTGCCAGCACGAGGGAGTACCCAGCCAACGTCCTGACTTTC
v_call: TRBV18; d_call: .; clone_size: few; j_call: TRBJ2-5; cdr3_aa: CASSPYQETQYF; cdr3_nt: TGTGCCAGCTCACCGTACCAAGAGACCCAGTACTTC
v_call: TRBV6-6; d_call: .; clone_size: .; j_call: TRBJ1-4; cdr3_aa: CASRALGGANEKLFF; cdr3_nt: TGTGCCAGCAGGGCCCTGGGGGGGGCCAATGAAAAACTGTTTTTT
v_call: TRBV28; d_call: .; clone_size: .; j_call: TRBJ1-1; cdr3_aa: CASSLGLWGSTEAFF; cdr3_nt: TGTGCCAGCAGTTTGGGGTTATGGGGGAGCACTGAAGCTTTCTTT